The 2 T cell receptor beta chains given below trace back to one sample, sequenced in a study of blood T cell repertoires in COVID-19. Sequencing was performed with immunoSEQ multiplex PCR; in TCRdb, only in-frame clones are kept and a portion is missing. The data hold more than 400,000 clones, with about 90% observed a single time. The sequencing sample was made of PBMCs or T cells enriched from blood (not recorded which). The receptors stem from a woman aged 18-30 years who had recovered from COVID-19.

This clone showed up just once. The chain is built from TRBV10-2 and TRBJ2-3; maybe TRBD1 (5 bases). The CDR3 runs to 15 residues. CDR1 WSHSY and CDR2 SAAADI come from the germline V gene. With 0 bases removed from V and 1 base from J, the gap between germline ends came to 8 bases. CDR3 protein: CASSESGRGTDTQYF. CDR3 sequence (DNA): TGCGCCAGCAGTGAGTCGGGCAGGGGCACAGATACGCAGTATTTT.

This sequence joins TRBV18 and TRBJ1-2, with D possibly matching TRBD1 (6 bases). With 2 bases removed from V and 7 bases from J, the gap between germline ends came to 14 bases. From germline, CDR1 is KGHSH and CDR2 LQKENI. This CDR3 contains 14 residues. The CDR3 loop reads CASSPNRDTLGYTF. DNA of the CDR3: TGTGCCAGCTCACCAAATCGGGACACGCTTGGCTACACCTTC.